The present entry profiles one TCR beta chain with its context. Its target is not known. The PCR ran on 60 Vbeta and 13 Jbeta primers. Sequencing used immunoSEQ multiplex PCR; TCRdb keeps in-frame clones, though not all of them. The sample contains 200,000 or so clones, around 73% of which appear only once. The sample originates from a study of cytomegalovirus exposure and HLA in healthy donors. Study outcomes and limitations: Roughly even sequencing depth across donors was the assumption behind the presence/absence analyses. TCR sequences were mostly rare, though some public TCRs occurred in many donors. Cytomegalovirus status, reportedly, was diagnosed with high specificity and sensitivity by the classifier.

The TCR sequence derives from a male donor in good health and CMV-seronegative. What was sequenced was PBMCs.

The chain's CDR3 is CAWSGEPREKLFF. The CDR3 DNA reads as TGTGCCTGGAGTGGAGAGCCGAGGGAAAAACTGTTTTTT. This chain uses TRBV30 with TRBJ1-4, with D uncertain. Germline V gene sequence: CDR1 GTSNPN, CDR2 SVGIG (reference sequence). Trimming took 1 base from V and 8 from J, leaving 11 bases between them. The length of the CDR3 is 13 residues.